The present T cell receptor (beta chain) was sequenced within a study of blood T cell repertoires in COVID-19 (dated by TCRdb to 2020 to 2021). For context, the study as a whole: Samples from collaborators originated in the United States, Italy and Spain and spanned both the acute and convalescent phases of COVID-19. Where HLA class I and class II types were available, the types were taken from metadata supplied by the sample provider, not from assay-based typing. The prospective study material was composed of cDNA or gDNA derived from T cells, B-cell-depleted T cells, or PBMCs. A freely available public database, intended as a resource for researchers studying the immune response to SARS-CoV-2, is where the repertoires were released. Samples came from the ongoing ImmuneRACE study (first 160 participants) plus 1,254 subjects from 6 global collaborators. Sample metadata almost always included a de-identified subject ID, COVID-19 status, age in years and sex. Deeply sampled blood TCRbeta repertoires from subjects exposed to, actively infected with, or recovered from COVID-19 were included in the dataset. General conclusions and limits of the study: How much clinical and demographic metadata was included differed by source and by participant, and the metadata was provided uncurated.

TCRbeta CDR3 regions were amplified from genomic DNA using the immunoSEQ Assay, a bias-controlled multiplex PCR. The authors' analysis ran thus. Nucleated cell counts per sample were estimated from amplification of reference gene primers within the assay. To quantify the absolute abundance of each unique TCRbeta CDR3 rearrangement, sequence reads were collapsed and filtered. For each sample, productive Simpson clonality was calculated as the square root of Simpson's diversity index over productive rearrangements. TCRdb holds this immuneACCESS table with in-frame rearrangements only. Some clones are missing; in checked studies, unresolved V genes explain under half, and the rest has no known cause. V, J and clone size reflect that table, while D and trimming were determined from the DNA. The sample includes 35,000 to 55,000 clones, with 75% to 90% observed a single time. The ten largest account for around 7% of the sample.

Whole blood was collected in K2EDTA tubes by collaborating institutions according to the institutions' own protocols. For TCRbeta analysis, collaborators shipped samples as frozen whole blood, isolated PBMCs, or DNA extracted from either of those sample types. A remark on this clone: There is no known antigen for this receptor. Base quality data are lacking; no much larger clone is found one base away.

Trimming accounts for 4 bases at V and 8 bases at J, while the number of junction bases matched to no gene is 9. CDR1 SGHKS and CDR2 YYEKEE are derived from the germline V gene (reference sequence). Spanning cysteine to phenylalanine, the CDR3 consists of 14 amino acids. Just the 42-base CDR3 DNA is kept, in frame starting at base 1. This clonotype was sampled from a man in his 60s with active COVID-19. Sequenced input: peripheral blood. The chain joins TRBV5-5 to TRBJ1-1, and 9 bases in between align with TRBD1. The CDR3 region has the sequence CASSPGTGRREAFF. In nucleotide form, the sequence is TGTGCCAGCAGCCCCGGGACAGGGAGGAGGGAAGCTTTCTTT.